The rows below give T cell receptor beta chains drawn from one sample of a study of Ad26.COV2.S vaccination and SARS-CoV-2 variants. Clones were sequenced by immunoSEQ multiplex PCR, and TCRdb holds only the in-frame ones, with some missing. The sample consists of over 400,000 clones, 92% of them appearing once. The sequencing here drew on peripheral blood, taken in a trial of Ad26.COV2.S vaccine versus placebo. These receptors originate from a person aged 18-60 years who received the Ad26.COV2.S COVID-19 vaccine or a placebo. Each CDR3 is given with its conserved first and last residue. D genes are given only for firm matches. Size is omitted from some rows. Given values are once, few, many or a class for expanded clones.

D gene	V gene	clone size	J gene	CDR3 protein	CDR3 DNA
TRBD1	TRBV3-1/TRBV3-2	NA	TRBJ2-7	CASMYGTGVYEQYF	TGTGCCAGCATGTACGGGACAGGCGTTTACGAGCAGTACTTC
TRBD1	TRBV6-6	once	TRBJ2-7	CASSRVKGGPGQGFDEQYF	TGTGCCAGCAGCCGAGTAAAAGGAGGGCCGGGACAGGGATTCGACGAGCAGTACTTC
NA	TRBV19	NA	TRBJ1-1	CASSTRFPAGVNTEAFF	TGTGCCAGTAGTACCCGGTTTCCTGCCGGGGTAAACACTGAAGCTTTCTTT
NA	TRBV7-2	NA	TRBJ2-1	CASSLVRGGGYNEQFF	TGTGCCAGCAGCTTAGTGCGGGGAGGGGGCTACAATGAGCAGTTCTTC
NA	TRBV3-1/TRBV3-2	NA	TRBJ1-3	CASSTLGLSGNTIYF	TGTGCCAGCAGCACCCTGGGCCTCTCTGGAAACACCATATATTTT
NA	TRBV7-2	NA	TRBJ2-2	CASSRGRGPGELFF	TGTGCCAGCAGTAGGGGGAGGGGGCCCGGGGAGCTGTTTTTT
NA	TRBV6-5	NA	TRBJ2-1	CASRDAQQFF	TGTGCCAGCAGGGACGCCCAGCAGTTCTTC
TRBD2	TRBV6-5	NA	TRBJ2-3	CASKPGLAGTDTQYF	TGTGCCAGCAAACCGGGACTAGCCGGCACAGATACGCAGTATTTT
NA	TRBV6-1	NA	TRBJ1-2	CASSEAGARGYTF	TGTGCCAGCAGTGAAGCAGGGGCGAGGGGCTACACCTTC
NA	TRBV6-5	NA	TRBJ1-1	CASSYAGAGGAFF	TGTGCCAGCAGTTACGCAGGGGCTGGAGGAGCTTTCTTT
NA	TRBV3-1/TRBV3-2	NA	TRBJ1-2	CASSRLQGANYGYTF	TGTGCCAGCAGCCGTCTACAAGGAGCTAACTATGGCTACACCTTC
TRBD2	TRBV3-1/TRBV3-2	NA	TRBJ2-7	CASSPAHLLAGSSYEQYF	TGTGCCAGCAGCCCAGCGCACCTTCTAGCGGGGTCCTCCTACGAGCAGTACTTC
TRBD1	TRBV11-2	NA	TRBJ1-2	CASSLDSGGPNYGYTF	TGTGCCAGCAGCTTAGACTCAGGGGGCCCTAACTATGGCTACACCTTC
NA	TRBV28	NA	TRBJ2-7	CASRTQGRNYEQYF	TGTGCCAGCAGGACACAGGGACGCAACTACGAGCAGTACTTC
TRBD1	TRBV6-5	once	TRBJ2-7	CASSLGTGTYEQYF	TGTGCCAGCAGCCTCGGGACAGGGACTTACGAGCAGTACTTC
NA	TRBV12-5	once	TRBJ1-2	CASGPTLGGYGYTF	TGTGCTAGTGGCCCGACCCTGGGGGGCTATGGCTACACCTTC
NA	TRBV5-8	NA	TRBJ1-5	CASSILREYNQPQHF	TGTGCCAGCAGCATCCTTAGGGAGTACAATCAGCCCCAGCATTTT
NA	TRBV7-8	few	TRBJ1-2	CASSLKLANYGYTF	TGTGCCAGCAGCTTAAAGTTGGCCAACTATGGCTACACCTTC
TRBD1	TRBV9	NA	TRBJ2-1	CASSVTTGDYEQFF	TGTGCCAGCAGCGTCACGACAGGGGACTATGAGCAGTTCTTC
NA	TRBV30	NA	TRBJ2-1	CAWPHNEQFF	TGTGCCTGGCCGCACAATGAGCAGTTCTTC
TRBD1	TRBV6-5	NA	TRBJ1-4	CASSYAPTGKGEKLFF	TGTGCCAGCAGTTACGCGCCGACAGGGAAGGGTGAAAAACTGTTTTTT
NA	TRBV7-2	NA	TRBJ1-3	CASSLVGTANSGNTIYF	TGTGCCAGCAGCTTAGTCGGGACTGCAAACTCTGGAAACACCATATATTTT